The 4 T cell receptor beta chains presented below share a single source sample, sequenced in a study of T cell changes during pregnancy in multiple sclerosis. Produced via immunoSEQ multiplex PCR; TCRdb's table is partial and in-frame only. The sample contains about 28,000 clones, approximately 90% of which appear only once. The starting material was CD4+ T cells from peripheral blood mononuclear cells, obtained in the first trimester of pregnancy. The receptors here all came from a female donor in good health, enrolled as a control in a pregnancy study.

The rearrangement links TRBV7-9 to TRBJ2-5; possibly TRBD2 for D (6 bases). CDR1 and CDR2 (germline): SEHNR, FQNEAQ (reference sequence). The CDR3 spans 15 residues. The V end was cut by 5 bases, the J end by 2 bases, with 15 bases between. The CDR3 loop reads CASSLRAGRQETQYF. For the CDR3, the DNA is TGTGCCAGCAGCCTCCGGGCGGGGCGGCAAGAGACCCAGTACTTC.

The V call is TRBV25-1, the J call TRBJ2-5; 9 positions match TRBD2. The J call is doubtful: the DNA matches TRBJ2-7 better. Germline V lookup: CDR1 MGHDK, CDR2 SYGVNS. The CDR3 consists of 16 residues. The CDR3 nucleotides read TGTGCCAGCAGTGATTACCAGCGGGAGGTCTCCTACGAGCAGTACTTC. This sequence encodes CASSDYQREVSYEQYF.

This chain links TRBV7-2 with TRBJ2-1; possible D gene TRBD2, 6 bases. CDR3 length equals 15 residues. CDR1 is SGHTA, CDR2 FQGNSA, per germline. V gave up 4 bases and J gave up 5 bases, with 15 bases separating them. CDR3: CASSSLAGSNNEQFF. The CDR3 DNA follows: TGTGCCAGCAGCTCTCTGGCGGGGAGTAACAATGAGCAGTTCTTC.

This chain joins TRBV11-2 and TRBJ2-2; D gene unclear. Trimming took 2 bases from V and 6 from J, leaving 19 bases between them. This CDR3 is built from 17 residues. Germline values: CDR1 SGHAT, CDR2 FQNNGV. The CDR3 sequence is CASSLFSLVSLSGELFF. CDR3 coding DNA: TGTGCCAGCAGCTTATTTAGTCTAGTTAGTCTATCCGGGGAGCTGTTTTTT.